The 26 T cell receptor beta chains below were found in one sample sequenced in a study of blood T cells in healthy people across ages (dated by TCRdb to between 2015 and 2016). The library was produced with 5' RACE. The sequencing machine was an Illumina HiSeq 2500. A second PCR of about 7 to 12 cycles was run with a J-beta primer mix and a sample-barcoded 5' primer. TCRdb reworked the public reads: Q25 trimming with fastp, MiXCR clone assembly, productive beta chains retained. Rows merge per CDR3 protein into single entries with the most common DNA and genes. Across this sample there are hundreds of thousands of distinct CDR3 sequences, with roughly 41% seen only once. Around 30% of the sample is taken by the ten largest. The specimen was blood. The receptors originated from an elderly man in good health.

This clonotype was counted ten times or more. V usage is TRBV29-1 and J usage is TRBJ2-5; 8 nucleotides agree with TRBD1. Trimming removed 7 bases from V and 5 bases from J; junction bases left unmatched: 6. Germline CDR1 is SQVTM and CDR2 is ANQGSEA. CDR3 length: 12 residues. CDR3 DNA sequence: TGCAGCGAAAGGACAGGGAGCGAGACCCAGTACTTC. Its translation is CSERTGSETQYF.

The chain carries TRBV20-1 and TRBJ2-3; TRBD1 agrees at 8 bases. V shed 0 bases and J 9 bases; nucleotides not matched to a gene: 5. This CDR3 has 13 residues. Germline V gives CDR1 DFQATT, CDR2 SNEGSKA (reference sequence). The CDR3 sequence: CSARDTTGGTQYF. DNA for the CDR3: TGCAGTGCTAGAGATACCACAGGGGGGACGCAGTATTTT.

The CDR3 region has the DNA TGCGCCAGCAGCCAAGGGGAGCGCACAGATACGCAGTATTTT. This encodes CASSQGERTDTQYF. The chain joins TRBV4-3 to TRBJ2-3; D is perhaps TRBD2 (5 bases). Trimming stripped 1 base from V and 1 base from J, with 6 bases between. Germline V gene data show CDR1 as LGHNA and CDR2 as YSLEER. This CDR3 region has 14 residues.

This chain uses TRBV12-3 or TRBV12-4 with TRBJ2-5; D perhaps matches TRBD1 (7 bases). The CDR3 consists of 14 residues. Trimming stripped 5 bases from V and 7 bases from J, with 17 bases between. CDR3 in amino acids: CASSPRGAEGTQYF. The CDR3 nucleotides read TGTGCCAGCAGTCCCAGGGGGGCGGAGGGGACCCAGTACTTC.

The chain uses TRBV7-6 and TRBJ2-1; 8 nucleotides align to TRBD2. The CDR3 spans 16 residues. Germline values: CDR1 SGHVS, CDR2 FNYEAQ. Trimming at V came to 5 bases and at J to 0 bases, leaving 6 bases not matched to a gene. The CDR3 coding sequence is TGTGCCAGCAGCCCGGGGGGGCGGAGCTCCTACAATGAGCAGTTCTTC. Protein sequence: CASSPGGRSSYNEQFF.

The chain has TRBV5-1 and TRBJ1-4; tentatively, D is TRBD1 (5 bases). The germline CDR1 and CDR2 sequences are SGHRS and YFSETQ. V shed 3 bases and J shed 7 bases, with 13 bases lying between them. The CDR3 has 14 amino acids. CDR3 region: CASSSGTRGEKLFF. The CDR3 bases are TGCGCCAGCAGCTCTGGGACCAGAGGTGAAAAACTGTTTTTT.

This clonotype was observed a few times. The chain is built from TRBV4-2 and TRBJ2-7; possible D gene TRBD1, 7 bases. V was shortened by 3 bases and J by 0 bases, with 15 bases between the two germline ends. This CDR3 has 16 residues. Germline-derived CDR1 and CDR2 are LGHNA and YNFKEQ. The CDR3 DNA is TGTGCCAGCAGCCAGTCGGGCGGGACAGACTCCTACGAGCAGTACTTC. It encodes CASSQSGGTDSYEQYF.

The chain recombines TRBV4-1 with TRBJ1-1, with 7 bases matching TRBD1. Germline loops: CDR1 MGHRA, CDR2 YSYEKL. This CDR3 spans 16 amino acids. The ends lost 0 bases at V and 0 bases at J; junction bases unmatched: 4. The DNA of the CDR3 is TGCGCCAGCAGCCAAGAAAAAGGACAGGTGAACACTGAAGCTTTCTTT. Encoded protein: CASSQEKGQVNTEAFF.

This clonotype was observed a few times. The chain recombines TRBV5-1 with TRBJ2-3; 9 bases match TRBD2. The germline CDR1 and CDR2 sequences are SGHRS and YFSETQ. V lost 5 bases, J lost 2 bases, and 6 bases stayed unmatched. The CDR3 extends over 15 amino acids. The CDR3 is CASRSGTSNTDTQYF. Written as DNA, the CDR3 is TGCGCCAGCAGGTCGGGGACTAGCAACACAGATACGCAGTATTTT.

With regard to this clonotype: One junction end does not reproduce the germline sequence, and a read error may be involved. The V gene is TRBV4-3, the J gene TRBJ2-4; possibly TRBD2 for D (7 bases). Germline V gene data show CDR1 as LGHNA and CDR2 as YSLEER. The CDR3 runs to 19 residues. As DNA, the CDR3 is TGCGCCAGCAGCCAAGACGCCAGACGGGGGGCAGCAGCCGAAAACATTCAGTACTTC. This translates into CASSQDARRGAAAENIQYF.

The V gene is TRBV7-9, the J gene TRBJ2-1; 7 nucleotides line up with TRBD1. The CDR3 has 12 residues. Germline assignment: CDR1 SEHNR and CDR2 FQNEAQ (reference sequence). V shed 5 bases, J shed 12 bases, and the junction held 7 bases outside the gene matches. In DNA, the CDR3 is TGTGCCAGCAGCCCCCGACAGGGCTGGCAGTTCTTC. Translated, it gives CASSPRQGWQFF.

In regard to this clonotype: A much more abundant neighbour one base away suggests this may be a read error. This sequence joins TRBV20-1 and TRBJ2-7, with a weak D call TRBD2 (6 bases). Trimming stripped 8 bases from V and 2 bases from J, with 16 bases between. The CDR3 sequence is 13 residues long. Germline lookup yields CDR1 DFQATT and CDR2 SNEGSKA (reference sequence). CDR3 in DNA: TGCAGTACCGGGGGTGGTTGGACCTACGAGCAGTACTTC. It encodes CSTGGGWTYEQYF.

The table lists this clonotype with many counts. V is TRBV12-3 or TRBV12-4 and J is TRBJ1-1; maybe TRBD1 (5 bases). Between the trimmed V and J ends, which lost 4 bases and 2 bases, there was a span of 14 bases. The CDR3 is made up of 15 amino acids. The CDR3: CASSSRTWGNTEAFF. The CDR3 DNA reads TGTGCCAGCAGTTCTCGGACATGGGGCAACACTGAAGCTTTCTTT.

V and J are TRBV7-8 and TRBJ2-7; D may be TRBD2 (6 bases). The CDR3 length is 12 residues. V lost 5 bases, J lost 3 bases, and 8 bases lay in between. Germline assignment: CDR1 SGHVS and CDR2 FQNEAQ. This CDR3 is CASSREIYEQYF. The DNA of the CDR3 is TGTGCCAGCAGCCGGGAGATCTACGAGCAGTACTTC.

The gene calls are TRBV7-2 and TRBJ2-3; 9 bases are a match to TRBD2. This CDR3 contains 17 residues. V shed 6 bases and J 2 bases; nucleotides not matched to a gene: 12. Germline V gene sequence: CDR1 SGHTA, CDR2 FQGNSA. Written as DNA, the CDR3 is TGTGCCAGCAGTCATAGGTCCAGCGGGGGGTACACAGATACGCAGTATTTT. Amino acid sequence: CASSHRSSGGYTDTQYF.

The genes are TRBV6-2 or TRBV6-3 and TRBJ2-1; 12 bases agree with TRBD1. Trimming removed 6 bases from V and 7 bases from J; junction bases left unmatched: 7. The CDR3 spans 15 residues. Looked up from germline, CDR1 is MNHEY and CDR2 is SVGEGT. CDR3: CASSTPGQGANEQFF. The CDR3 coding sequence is TGTGCCAGCAGCACACCGGGACAGGGGGCAAATGAGCAGTTCTTC.

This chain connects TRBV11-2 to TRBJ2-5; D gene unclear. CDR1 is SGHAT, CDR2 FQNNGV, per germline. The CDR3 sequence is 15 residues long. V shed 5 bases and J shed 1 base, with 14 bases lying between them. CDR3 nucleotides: TGTGCCAGCAGCCTGGGTAGCAGACTCCAAGAGACCCAGTACTTC. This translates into CASSLGSRLQETQYF.

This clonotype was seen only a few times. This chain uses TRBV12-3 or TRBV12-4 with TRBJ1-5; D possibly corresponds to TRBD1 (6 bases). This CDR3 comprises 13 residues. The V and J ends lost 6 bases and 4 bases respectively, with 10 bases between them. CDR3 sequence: CASRETGNQPQHF. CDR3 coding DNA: TGTGCCAGCAGAGAAACAGGGAATCAGCCCCAGCATTTT.

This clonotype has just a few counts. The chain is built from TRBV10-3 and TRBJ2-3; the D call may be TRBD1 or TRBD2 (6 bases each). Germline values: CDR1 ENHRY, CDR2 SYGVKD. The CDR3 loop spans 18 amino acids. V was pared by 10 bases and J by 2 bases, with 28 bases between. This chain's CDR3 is CATATGAPALQVTDTQYF. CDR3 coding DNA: TGTGCCACCGCAACGGGGGCACCAGCCCTTCAGGTCACAGATACGCAGTATTTT.

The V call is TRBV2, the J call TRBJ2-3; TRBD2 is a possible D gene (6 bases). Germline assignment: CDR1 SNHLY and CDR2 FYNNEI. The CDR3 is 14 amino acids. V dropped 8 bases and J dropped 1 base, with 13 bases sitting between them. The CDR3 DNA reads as TGTGCCAGCTTCAGGCGGGACGGCACAGATACGCAGTATTTT. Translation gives CASFRRDGTDTQYF.

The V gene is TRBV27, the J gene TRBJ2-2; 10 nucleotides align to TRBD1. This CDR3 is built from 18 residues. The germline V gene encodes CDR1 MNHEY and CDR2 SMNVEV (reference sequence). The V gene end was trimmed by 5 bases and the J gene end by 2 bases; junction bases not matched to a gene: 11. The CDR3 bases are TGTGCCAGCAGTCTCACCGGGACAGGGGCCCCAAACACCGGGGAGCTGTTTTTT. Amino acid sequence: CASSLTGTGAPNTGELFF.

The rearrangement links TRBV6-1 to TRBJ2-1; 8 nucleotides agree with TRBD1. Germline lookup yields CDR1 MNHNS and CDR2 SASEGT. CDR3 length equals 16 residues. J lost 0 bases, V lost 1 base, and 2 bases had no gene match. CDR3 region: CASSEGQGSSYNEQFF. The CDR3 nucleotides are TGTGCCAGCAGTGAAGGACAGGGGAGCTCCTACAATGAGCAGTTCTTC.

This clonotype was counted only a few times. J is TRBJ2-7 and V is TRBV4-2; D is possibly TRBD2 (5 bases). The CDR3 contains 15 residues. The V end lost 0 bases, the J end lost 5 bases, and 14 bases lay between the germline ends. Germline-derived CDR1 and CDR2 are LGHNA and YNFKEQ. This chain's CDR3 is CASSQEGWGADEQYF. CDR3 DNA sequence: TGTGCCAGCAGCCAAGAAGGGTGGGGAGCGGACGAGCAGTACTTC.

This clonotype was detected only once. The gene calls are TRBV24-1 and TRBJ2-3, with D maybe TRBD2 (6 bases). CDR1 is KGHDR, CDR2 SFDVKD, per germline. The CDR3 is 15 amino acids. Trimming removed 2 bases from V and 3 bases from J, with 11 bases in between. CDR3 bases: TGTGCCACCAGTGATTCGGGAGCTCCGACAGATACGCAGTATTTT. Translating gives CATSDSGAPTDTQYF.

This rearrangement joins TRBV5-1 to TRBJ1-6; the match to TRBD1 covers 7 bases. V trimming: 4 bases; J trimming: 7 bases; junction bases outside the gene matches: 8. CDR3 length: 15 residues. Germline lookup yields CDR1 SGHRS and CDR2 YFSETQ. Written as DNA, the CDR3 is TGCGCCAGCAGCAGAGACAGGGTCAGGAATTCACCCCTCCACTTT. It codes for CASSRDRVRNSPLHF. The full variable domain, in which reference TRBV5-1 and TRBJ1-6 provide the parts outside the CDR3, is KAGVTQTPRYLIKTRGQQVTLSCSPISGHRSVSWYQQTPGQGLQFLFEYFSETQRNKGNFPGRFSGRQFSNSRSEMNVSTLELGDSALYLCASSRDRVRNSPLHFGNGTRLTVT.

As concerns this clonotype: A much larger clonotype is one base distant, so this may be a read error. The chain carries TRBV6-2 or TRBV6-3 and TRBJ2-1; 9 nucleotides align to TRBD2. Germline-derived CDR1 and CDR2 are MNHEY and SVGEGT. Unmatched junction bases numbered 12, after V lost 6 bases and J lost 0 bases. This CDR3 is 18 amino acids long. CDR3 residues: CASRAISGGASSYNEQFF. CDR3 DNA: TGTGCCAGCAGAGCGATTAGCGGGGGAGCTAGCTCCTACAATGAGCAGTTCTTC.